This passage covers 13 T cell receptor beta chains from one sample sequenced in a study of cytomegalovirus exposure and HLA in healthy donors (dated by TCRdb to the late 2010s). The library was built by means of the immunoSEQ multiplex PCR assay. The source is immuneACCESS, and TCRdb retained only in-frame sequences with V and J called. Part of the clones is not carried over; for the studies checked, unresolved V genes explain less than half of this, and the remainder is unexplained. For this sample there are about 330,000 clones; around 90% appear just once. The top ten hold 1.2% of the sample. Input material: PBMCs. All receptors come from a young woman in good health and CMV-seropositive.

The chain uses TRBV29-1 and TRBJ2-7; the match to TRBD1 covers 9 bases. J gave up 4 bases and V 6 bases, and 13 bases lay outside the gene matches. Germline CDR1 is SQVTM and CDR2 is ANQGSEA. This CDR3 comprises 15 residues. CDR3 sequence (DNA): TGCAGCGTAGAAAGCTTCCGGGACAGGGCTTACGAGCAGTACTTC. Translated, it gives CSVESFRDRAYEQYF.

The chain's CDR3 is CASSPTKGVPYEQYF. DNA of the CDR3: TGTGCCAGCAGCCCGACGAAGGGGGTACCCTACGAGCAGTACTTC. This chain uses TRBV7-9 with TRBJ2-7; a weak D match, TRBD1 (6 bases). Trimming stripped 5 bases from V and 2 bases from J, with 16 bases between. This CDR3 is built from 15 residues. Germline CDR1 and CDR2: SEHNR and FQNEAQ (reference sequence).

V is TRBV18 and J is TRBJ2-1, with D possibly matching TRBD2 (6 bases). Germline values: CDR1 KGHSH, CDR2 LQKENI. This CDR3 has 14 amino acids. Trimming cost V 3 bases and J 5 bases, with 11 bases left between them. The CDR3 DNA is TGTGCCAGCTCACCCGGAGGGGATAACAATGAGCAGTTCTTC. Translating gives CASSPGGDNNEQFF.

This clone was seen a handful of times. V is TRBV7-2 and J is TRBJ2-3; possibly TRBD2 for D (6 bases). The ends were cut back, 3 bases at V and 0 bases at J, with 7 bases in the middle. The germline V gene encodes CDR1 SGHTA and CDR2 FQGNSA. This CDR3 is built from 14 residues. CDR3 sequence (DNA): TGTGCCAGCAGCTTGGGGACTAGCACAGATACGCAGTATTTT. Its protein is CASSLGTSTDTQYF.

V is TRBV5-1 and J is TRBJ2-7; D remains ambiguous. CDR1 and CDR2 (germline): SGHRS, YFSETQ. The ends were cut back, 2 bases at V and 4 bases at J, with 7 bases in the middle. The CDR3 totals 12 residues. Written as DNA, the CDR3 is TGCGCCAGCAGCTTAGAGCCTTACGAGCAGTACTTC. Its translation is CASSLEPYEQYF.

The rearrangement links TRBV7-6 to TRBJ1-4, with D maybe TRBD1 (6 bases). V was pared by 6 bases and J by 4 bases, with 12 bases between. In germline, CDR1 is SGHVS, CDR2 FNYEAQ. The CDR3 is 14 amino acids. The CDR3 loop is CASSSGVLNEKLFF. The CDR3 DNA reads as TGTGCCAGCAGTTCAGGGGTCCTTAATGAAAAACTGTTTTTT.

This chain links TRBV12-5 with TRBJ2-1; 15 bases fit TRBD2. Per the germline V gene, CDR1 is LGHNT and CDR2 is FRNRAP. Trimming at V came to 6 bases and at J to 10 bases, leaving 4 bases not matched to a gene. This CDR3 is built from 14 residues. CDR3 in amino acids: CASGLGLAGGEQFF. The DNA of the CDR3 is TGTGCTAGTGGGCTAGGACTAGCGGGAGGGGAGCAGTTCTTC. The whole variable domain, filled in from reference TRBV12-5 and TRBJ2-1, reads DARVTQTPRHKVTEMGQEVTMRCQPILGHNTVFWYRQTMMQGLELLAYFRNRAPLDDSGMPKDRFSAEMPDATLATLKIQPSEPRDSAVYFCASGLGLAGGEQFFGPGTRLTVL.

This CDR3 reads CASSLVEHRDREFRELFF. CDR3 nucleotides: TGTGCCAGCAGCTTAGTAGAGCACCGGGACAGGGAGTTTAGGGAGCTGTTTTTT. This sequence joins TRBV7-6 and TRBJ2-2, with 9 positions matching TRBD1. CDR3 length: 18 residues. V gave up 1 base and J gave up 9 bases; unmatched junction bases: 15. CDR1 is SGHVS and CDR2 is FNYEAQ in the germline V gene.

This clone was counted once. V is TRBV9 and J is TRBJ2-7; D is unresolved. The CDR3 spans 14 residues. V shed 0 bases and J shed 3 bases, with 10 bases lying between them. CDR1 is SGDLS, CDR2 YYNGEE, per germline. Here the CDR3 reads CASSVAESNYEQYF. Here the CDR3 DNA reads TGTGCCAGCAGCGTAGCGGAGTCAAACTACGAGCAGTACTTC.

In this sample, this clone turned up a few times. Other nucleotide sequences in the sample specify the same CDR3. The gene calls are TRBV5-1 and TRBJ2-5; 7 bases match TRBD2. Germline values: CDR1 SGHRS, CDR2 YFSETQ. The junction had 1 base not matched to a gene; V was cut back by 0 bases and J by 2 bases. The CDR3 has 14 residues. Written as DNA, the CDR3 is TGCGCCAGCAGCTTGGCCGGGGGGCAAGAGACCCAGTACTTC. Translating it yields CASSLAGGQETQYF.

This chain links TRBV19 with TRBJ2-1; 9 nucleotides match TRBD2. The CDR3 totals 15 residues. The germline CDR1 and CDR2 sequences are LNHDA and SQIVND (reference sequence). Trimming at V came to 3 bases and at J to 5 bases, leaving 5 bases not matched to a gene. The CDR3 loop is CASSIRSSGDNEQFF. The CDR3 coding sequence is TGTGCCAGTAGTATTCGGTCTAGCGGGGACAATGAGCAGTTCTTC.

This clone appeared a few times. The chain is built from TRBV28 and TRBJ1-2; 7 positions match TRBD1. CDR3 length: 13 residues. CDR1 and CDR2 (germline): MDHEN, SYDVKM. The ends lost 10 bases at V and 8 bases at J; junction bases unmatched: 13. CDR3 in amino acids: CANQVTGREGYTF. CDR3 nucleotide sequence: TGTGCCAACCAGGTGACAGGGCGCGAGGGCTACACCTTC.

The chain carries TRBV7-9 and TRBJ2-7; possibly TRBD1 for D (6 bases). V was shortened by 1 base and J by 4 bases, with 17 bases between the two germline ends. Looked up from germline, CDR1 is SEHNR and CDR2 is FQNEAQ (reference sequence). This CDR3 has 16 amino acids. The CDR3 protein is CASSLGFRDKRYEQYF. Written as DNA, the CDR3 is TGTGCCAGCAGCTTAGGATTTCGGGACAAAAGATACGAGCAGTACTTC.